Each of the 4 T cell receptor beta chains below was sequenced from the same sample in a study of T cells in Graves' hyperthyroidism and ophthalmopathy. Amplified TCR beta CDR3 regions came from RNA transcripts. The HTBI primer set served for first-round RT-PCR of the TCR CDR3. One entry per CDR3 protein, called by TCRdb with MiXCR from the multiplex PCR reads. The profile shows a few hundred thousand distinct CDR3 sequences, approximately 14% of them singletons. The sample was blood. These TCRs come from a woman aged 55-70 years with Graves' ophthalmopathy.

In its sample, this clonotype was seen many times. The chain has TRBV7-3 and TRBJ2-1; 7 nucleotides align to TRBD1. Germline V gene lookup returns CDR1 SGHTA and CDR2 FQGTGA. The CDR3 sequence is 12 residues long. V trimming: 4 bases; J trimming: 9 bases; junction bases outside the gene matches: 3. DNA of the CDR3: TGTGCCAGCAGCTCTTACAGGGGTGAGCAGTTCTTC. Translating gives CASSSYRGEQFF.

The chain couples TRBV9 to TRBJ2-5; 7 positions agree with TRBD1. The CDR3 length is 14 residues. The trim removed 3 bases at V and 1 base at J, leaving 3 bases unmatched. Germline V gene lookup returns CDR1 SGDLS and CDR2 YYNGEE. CDR3 in DNA: TGTGCCAGCAGCGAGGGGGCGGGCCAAGAGACCCAGTACTTC. It specifies CASSEGAGQETQYF. The full variable domain, completed using reference TRBV9 and TRBJ2-5, is DSGVTQTPKHLITATGQRVTLRCSPRSGDLSVYWYQQSLDQGLQFLIQYYNGEERAKGNILERFSAQQFPDLHSELNLSSLELGDSALYFCASSEGAGQETQYFGPGTRLLVL.

The chain couples TRBV3-1 to TRBJ2-1, with a tentative D call TRBD2 (6 bases). The V gene lost 4 bases and the J gene lost 0 bases, with 10 bases spanning the gap. Germline V gene data show CDR1 as LGHDT and CDR2 as YNNKEL (reference sequence). The CDR3 is made up of 15 amino acids. CDR3 amino acids: CASSREEGSYNEQFF. CDR3 sequence (DNA): TGTGCCAGCAGCCGAGAGGAGGGCTCCTACAATGAGCAGTTCTTC.

This clonotype was detected many times. CDR3 sequence (DNA): TGTGCCAGTACCGGTTATAATTCACCCCTCCACTTT. This gives the protein CASTGYNSPLHF. This rearrangement joins TRBV19 to TRBJ1-6, with D uncertain. The ends were cut back, 7 bases at V and 4 bases at J, with 5 bases in the middle. The CDR3 loop spans 12 amino acids. The V gene's germline CDR1 is LNHDA and CDR2 SQIVND (reference sequence).